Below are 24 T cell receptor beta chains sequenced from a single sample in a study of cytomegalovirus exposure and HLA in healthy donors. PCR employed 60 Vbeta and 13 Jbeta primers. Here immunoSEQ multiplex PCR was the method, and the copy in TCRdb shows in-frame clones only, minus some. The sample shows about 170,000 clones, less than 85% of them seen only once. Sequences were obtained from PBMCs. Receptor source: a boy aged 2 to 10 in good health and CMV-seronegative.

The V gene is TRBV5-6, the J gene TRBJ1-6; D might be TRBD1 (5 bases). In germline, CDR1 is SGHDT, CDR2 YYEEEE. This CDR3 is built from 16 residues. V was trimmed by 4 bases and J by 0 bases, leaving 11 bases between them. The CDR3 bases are TGTGCCAGCAGCATGGGACTGACCTCCTATAATTCACCCCTCCACTTT. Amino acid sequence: CASSMGLTSYNSPLHF.

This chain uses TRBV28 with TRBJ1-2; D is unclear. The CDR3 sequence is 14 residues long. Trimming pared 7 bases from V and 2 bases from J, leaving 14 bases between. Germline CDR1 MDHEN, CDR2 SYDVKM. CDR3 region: CASTPFGENYGYTF. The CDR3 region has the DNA TGTGCCAGCACCCCCTTCGGGGAGAACTATGGCTACACCTTC.

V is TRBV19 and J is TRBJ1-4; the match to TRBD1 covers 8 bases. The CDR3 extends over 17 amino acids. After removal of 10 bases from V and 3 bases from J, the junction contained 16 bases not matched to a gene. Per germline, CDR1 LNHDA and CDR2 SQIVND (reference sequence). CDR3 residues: CATSARRQGRANEKLFF. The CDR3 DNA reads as TGTGCCACCTCCGCCCGGAGACAGGGGCGGGCTAATGAAAAACTGTTTTTT.

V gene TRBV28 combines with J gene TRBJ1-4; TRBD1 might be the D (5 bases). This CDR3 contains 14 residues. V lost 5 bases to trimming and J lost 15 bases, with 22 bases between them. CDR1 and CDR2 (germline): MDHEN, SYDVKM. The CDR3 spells CASSLTFRTGGVFF. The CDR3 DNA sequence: TGTGCCAGCAGTCTAACATTCAGGACGGGAGGGGTGTTTTTT.

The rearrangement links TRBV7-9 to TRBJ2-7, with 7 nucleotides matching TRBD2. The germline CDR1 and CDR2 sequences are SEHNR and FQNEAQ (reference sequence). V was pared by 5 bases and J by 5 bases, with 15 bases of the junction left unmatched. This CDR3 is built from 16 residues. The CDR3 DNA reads TGTGCCAGCAGCCAGAGAGCTGGACTAGAAGCCGACGAGCAGTACTTC. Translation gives CASSQRAGLEADEQYF.

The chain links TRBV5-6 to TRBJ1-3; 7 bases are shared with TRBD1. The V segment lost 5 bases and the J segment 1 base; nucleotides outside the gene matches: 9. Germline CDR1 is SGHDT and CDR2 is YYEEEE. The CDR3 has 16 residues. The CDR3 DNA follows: TGTGCCAGCAGTTTTAGAACGACAGGGTCTGGAAACACCATATATTTT. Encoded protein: CASSFRTTGSGNTIYF.

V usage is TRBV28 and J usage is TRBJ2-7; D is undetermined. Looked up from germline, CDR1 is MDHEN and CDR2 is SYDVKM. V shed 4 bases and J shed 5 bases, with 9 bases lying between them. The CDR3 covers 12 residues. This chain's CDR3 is CASSSTENEQYV. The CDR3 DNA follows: TGTGCCAGCAGTTCGACTGAGAACGAGCAGTACGTC.

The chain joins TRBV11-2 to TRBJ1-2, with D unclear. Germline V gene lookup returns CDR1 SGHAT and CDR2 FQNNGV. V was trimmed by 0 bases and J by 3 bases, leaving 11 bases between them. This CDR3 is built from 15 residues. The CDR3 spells CASSLEWEGDYGYTF. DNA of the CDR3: TGTGCCAGCAGCTTAGAATGGGAGGGCGACTATGGCTACACCTTC.

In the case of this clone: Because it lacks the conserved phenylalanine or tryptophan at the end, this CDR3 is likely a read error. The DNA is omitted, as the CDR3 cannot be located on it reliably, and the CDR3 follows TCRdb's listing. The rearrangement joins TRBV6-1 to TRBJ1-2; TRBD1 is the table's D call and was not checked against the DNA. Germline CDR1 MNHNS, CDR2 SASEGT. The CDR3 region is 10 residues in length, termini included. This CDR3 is CASSEGTTGV.

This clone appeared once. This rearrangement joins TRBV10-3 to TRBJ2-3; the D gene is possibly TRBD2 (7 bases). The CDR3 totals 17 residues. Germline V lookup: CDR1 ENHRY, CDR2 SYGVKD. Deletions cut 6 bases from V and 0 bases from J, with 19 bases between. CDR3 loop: CAISRSSRGGSTDTQYF. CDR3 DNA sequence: TGTGCCATCAGCCGATCCAGTAGGGGGGGTAGCACAGATACGCAGTATTTT.

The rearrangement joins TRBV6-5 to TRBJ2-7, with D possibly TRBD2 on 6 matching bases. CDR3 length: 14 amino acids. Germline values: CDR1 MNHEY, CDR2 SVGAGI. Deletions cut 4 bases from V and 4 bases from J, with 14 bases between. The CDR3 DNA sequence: TGTGCCAGCAGTTTATCGGGAGAGGATTACGAGCAGTACTTC. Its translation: CASSLSGEDYEQYF.

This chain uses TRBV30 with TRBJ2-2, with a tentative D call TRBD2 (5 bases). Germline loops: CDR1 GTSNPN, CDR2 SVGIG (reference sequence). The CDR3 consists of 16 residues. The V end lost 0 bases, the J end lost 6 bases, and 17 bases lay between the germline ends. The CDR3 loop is CAWSVQGGDPSGELFF. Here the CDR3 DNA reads TGTGCCTGGAGTGTACAAGGAGGTGACCCCTCCGGGGAGCTGTTTTTT.

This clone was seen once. CDR3 nucleotides: TGCAGCGCTGGGACAGGCTACACCGGGGAGCTGTTTTTT. Amino acid sequence: CSAGTGYTGELFF. The chain recombines TRBV29-1 with TRBJ2-2, with 8 nucleotides matching TRBD1. Looked up from germline, CDR1 is SQVTM and CDR2 is ANQGSEA. Trimming removed 7 bases from V and 3 bases from J; junction bases left unmatched: 4. This CDR3 comprises 13 residues.

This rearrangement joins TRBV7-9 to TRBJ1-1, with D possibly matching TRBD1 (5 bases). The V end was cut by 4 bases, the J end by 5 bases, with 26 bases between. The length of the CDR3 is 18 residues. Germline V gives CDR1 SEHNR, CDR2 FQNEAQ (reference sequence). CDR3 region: CASSSLPNWGGVWTEAFF. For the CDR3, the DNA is TGTGCCAGCAGCTCATTACCTAACTGGGGAGGGGTATGGACTGAAGCTTTCTTT.

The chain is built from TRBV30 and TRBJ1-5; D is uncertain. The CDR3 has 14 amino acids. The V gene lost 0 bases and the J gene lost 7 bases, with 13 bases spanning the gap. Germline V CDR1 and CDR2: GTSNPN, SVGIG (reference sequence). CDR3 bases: TGTGCCTGGAGTGTAGGAAATGGGCAACAGCCCCAGCATTTT. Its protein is CAWSVGNGQQPQHF. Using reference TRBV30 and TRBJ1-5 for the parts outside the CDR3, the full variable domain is SQTIHQWPATLVQPVGSPLSLECTVEGTSNPNLYWYRQAAGRGLQLLFYSVGIGQISSEVPQNLSASRPQDRQFILSSKKLLLSDSGFYLCAWSVGNGQQPQHFGDGTRLSIL.

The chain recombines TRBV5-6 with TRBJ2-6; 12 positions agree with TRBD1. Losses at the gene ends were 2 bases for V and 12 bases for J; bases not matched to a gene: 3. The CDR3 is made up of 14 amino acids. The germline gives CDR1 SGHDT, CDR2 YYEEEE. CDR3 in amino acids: CASSLGTGGSVLTF. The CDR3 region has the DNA TGTGCCAGCAGCTTAGGGACAGGGGGCTCCGTCCTGACTTTC.

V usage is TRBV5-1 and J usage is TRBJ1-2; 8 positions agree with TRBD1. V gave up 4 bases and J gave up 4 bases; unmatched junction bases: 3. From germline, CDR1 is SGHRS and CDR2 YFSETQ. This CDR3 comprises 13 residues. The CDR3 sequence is CASSRTGPYGYTF. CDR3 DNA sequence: TGCGCCAGCAGCCGGACAGGGCCCTATGGCTACACCTTC.

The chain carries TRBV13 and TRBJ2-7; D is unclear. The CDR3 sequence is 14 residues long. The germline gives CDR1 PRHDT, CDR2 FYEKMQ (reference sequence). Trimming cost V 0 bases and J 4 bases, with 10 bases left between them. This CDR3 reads CASSLGAVWYEQYF. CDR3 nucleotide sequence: TGTGCCAGCAGCTTAGGGGCGGTATGGTACGAGCAGTACTTC.

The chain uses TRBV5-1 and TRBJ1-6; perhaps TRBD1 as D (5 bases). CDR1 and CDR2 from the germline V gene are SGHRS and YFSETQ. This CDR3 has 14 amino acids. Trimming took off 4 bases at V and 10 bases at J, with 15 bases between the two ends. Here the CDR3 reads CASSDPGARSPLHF. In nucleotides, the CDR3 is TGCGCCAGCAGCGACCCTGGGGCACGGTCACCCCTCCACTTT.

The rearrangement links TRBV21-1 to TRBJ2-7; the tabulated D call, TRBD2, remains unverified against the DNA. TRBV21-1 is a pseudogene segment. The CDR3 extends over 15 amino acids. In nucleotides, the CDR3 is TGTGCCAGCAGCAAAGAATCCGGGTTTGCCCACGAGCAGTACTTC. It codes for CASSKESGFAHEQYF.

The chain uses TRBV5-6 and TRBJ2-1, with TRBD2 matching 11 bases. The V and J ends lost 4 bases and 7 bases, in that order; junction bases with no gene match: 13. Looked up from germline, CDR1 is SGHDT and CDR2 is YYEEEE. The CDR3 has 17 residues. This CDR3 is CASSPRGLAGGSNEQFF. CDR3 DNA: TGTGCCAGCAGCCCAAGGGGGCTAGCGGGAGGTAGTAATGAGCAGTTCTTC.

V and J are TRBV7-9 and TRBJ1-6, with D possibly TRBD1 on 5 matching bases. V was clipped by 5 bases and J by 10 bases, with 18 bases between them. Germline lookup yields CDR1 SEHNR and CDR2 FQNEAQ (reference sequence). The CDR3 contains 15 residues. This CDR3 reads CASSPVGAGNSPLHF. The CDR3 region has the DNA TGTGCCAGCAGCCCTGTTGGGGCGGGGAACTCACCCCTCCACTTT.

The CDR3 DNA follows: TGTGCCAGCACTTTGGACAGGGCCCCGAACACCGGGGAGCTGTTTTTT. It yields the protein CASTLDRAPNTGELFF. The chain joins TRBV2 to TRBJ2-2, with 8 bases aligning to TRBD1. This CDR3 has 16 amino acids. The V segment lost 7 bases and the J segment 0 bases; nucleotides outside the gene matches: 7. Per germline, CDR1 SNHLY and CDR2 FYNNEI.

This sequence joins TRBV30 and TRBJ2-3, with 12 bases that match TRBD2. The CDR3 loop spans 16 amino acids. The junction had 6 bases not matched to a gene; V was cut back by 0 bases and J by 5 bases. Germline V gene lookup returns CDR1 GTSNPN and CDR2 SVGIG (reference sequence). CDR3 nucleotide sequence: TGTGCCTGGAGTGTAGGACTAGCGGGGATTCTAGATACGCAGTATTTT. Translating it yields CAWSVGLAGILDTQYF.